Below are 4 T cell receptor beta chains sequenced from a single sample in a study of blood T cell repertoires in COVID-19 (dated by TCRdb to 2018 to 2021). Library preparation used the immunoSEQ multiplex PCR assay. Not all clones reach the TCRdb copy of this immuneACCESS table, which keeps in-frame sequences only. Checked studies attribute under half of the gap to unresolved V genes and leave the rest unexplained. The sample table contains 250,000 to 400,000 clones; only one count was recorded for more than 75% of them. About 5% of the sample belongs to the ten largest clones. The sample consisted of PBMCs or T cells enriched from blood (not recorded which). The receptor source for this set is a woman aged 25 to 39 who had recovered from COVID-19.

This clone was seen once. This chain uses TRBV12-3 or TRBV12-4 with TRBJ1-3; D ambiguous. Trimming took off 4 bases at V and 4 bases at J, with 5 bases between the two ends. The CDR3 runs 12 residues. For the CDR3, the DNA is TGTGCCAGCAGTTCCTTGGGAAACACCATATATTTT. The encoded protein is CASSSLGNTIYF.

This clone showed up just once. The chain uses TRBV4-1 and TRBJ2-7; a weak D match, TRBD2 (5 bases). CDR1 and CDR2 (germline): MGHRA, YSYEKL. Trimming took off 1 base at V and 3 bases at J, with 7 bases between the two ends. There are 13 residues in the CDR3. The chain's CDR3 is CASSQATSYEQYF. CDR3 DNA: TGCGCCAGCAGCCAAGCTACTAGCTACGAGCAGTACTTC.

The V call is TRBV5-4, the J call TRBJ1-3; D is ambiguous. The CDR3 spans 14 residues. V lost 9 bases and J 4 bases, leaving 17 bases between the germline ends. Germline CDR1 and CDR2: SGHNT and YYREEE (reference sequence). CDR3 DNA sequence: TGTGCCACAAATAGCGGGCACTACGGAAACACCATATATTTT. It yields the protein CATNSGHYGNTIYF.

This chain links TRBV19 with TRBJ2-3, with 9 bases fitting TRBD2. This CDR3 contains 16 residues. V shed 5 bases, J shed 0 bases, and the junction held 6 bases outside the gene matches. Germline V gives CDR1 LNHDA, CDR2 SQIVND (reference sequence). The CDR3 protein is CASSGAAGGSTDTQYF. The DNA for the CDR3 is TGTGCCAGTAGTGGCGCTGCGGGGGGGAGCACAGATACGCAGTATTTT.